This TCR beta chain was obtained from a study of early T cells in non-severe SARS-CoV-2 infection. Unique molecular identifiers were added to individual cDNA molecules. A single record per CDR3 protein comes from TCRdb applying MiXCR to the 5' RACE reads. The table has 90,000 to 130,000 distinct CDR3 sequences, roughly 12% seen once. V was trimmed by 4 bases and J by 3 bases, leaving 16 bases between them. This CDR3 spans 16 amino acids. From germline, CDR1 is SGHTA and CDR2 FQGNSA. This receptor was identified in an adult who was a healthcare worker with PCR-confirmed SARS-CoV-2 infection or an uninfected control (not recorded which). This sequence joins TRBV7-2 and TRBJ2-1, with D perhaps TRBD1 or TRBD2 (5 bases each). The sequenced sample was whole blood, obtained at baseline. The CDR3 sequence is CASSSSGTILYNEQFF. The CDR3 region has the DNA TGTGCCAGCAGCTCATCCGGGACGATCCTCTACAATGAGCAGTTCTTC.